Given below is one T cell receptor (beta chain) in context. The antigen is unknown. CDR1 and CDR2 from the germline V gene are MDHEN and SYDVKM. V lost 6 bases and J lost 6, with 15 bases in between. The CDR3 spans 14 residues. The sample originates from a study of shared clonotypes between healthy human individuals. Study-wide points: Exclusively blood specimens were collected; tissue repertoires likely differ.

As originally analysed: Filtering differed since immunoSEQ provided only junctions, with no quality scores. TCRdb's copy holds only in-frame clones and misses some; the assay was immunoSEQ multiplex PCR. For V, J and clone size, that table is used; D and trimming come from the DNA. The table shows roughly 2.2 million clones, with approximately 95% occurring only once. The sequence was obtained from a man between 18 and 29 years old in good health. Some clones in this sample may be carry-over from other donors' samples. This chain connects TRBV28 to TRBJ1-5; weak D call: TRBD1 (6 bases). Sequences were obtained from naive CD4+ T cells from PBMCs. As for subset: CD45RA+ positively selected. For the CDR3, the DNA is TGTGCCAGCAGAAGGAGACAGGCGGCTCAGCCCCAGCATTTT. The encoded protein is CASRRRQAAQPQHF.